This T cell receptor beta chain was sequenced in a study of T cells in Graves' hyperthyroidism and ophthalmopathy. Points from the study as a whole: Through a model of 13 V-J features, ophthalmopathy was separated from stable hyperthyroidism.

The CDR3 runs 16 residues. Trimming left V 5 bases short and J 0 bases short, with 13 bases between. Germline V gene data show CDR1 as KGHSH and CDR2 as LQKENI. TCR beta CDR3 regions were amplified from RNA. During a first-round RT-PCR of the TCR CDR3, the HTBI primer set was used. TCRdb processed the multiplex PCR reads anew with MiXCR; each CDR3 protein has one entry. The table has 250,000 to 300,000 distinct CDR3 sequences, around 20% seen once; the top ten hold under 45%. This clonotype was counted many times. Its antigen is currently unknown. The receptor was isolated from a man aged 45-65 years with Graves' ophthalmopathy. The sample was blood. This chain links TRBV18 with TRBJ1-4; D perhaps matches TRBD1 (5 bases). CDR3 bases: TGTGCCAGCTCAAGCCCGGGACGGTCAACTAATGAAAAACTGTTTTTT. Amino acid sequence: CASSSPGRSTNEKLFF.